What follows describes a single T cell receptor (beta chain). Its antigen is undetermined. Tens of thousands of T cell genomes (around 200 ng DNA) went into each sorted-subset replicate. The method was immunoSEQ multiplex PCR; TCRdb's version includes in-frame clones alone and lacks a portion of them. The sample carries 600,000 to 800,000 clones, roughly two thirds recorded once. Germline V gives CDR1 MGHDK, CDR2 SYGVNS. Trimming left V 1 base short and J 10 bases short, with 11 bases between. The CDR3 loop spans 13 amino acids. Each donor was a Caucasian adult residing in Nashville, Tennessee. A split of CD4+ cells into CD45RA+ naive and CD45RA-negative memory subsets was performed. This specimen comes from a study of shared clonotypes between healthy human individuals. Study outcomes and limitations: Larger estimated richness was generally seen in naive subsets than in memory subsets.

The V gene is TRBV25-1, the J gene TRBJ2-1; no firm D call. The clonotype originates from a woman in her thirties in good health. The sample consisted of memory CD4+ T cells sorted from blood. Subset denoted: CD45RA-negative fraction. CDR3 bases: TGTGCCAGCAGTGAATGGAAGGAGAGCGAGCAGTTCTTC. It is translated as CASSEWKESEQFF.